This T cell receptor beta chain is from a study of T cell changes during pregnancy in multiple sclerosis. From germline, CDR1 is LGHNT and CDR2 FRNRAP. Trimming took 5 bases from V and 4 from J, leaving 17 bases between them. The CDR3 sequence is 15 residues long. The table came from immunoSEQ multiplex PCR; TCRdb's copy has only in-frame clones and leaves some out. The sample lists roughly 32,000 clones; roughly nine tenths were seen once. The source of this sequence is a female donor in good health, enrolled as a control in a pregnancy study. The V call is TRBV12-5, the J call TRBJ1-1; D might be TRBD1 (5 bases). The sample consisted of CD4+ T cells from peripheral blood mononuclear cells, taken in the second trimester of pregnancy. The CDR3 sequence is CASGPPRQSSTEAFF. For the CDR3, the DNA is TGTGCTAGTGGTCCCCCCCGACAGTCAAGCACTGAAGCTTTCTTT.